These 18 T cell receptor beta chains originate from one sample sequenced in a study of T cell repertoires in cytomegalovirus infection. TCRdb analysed the reads with MiXCR anew, one entry per CDR3 protein. Found here are about 830,000 distinct CDR3 sequences, approximately 30% of them singletons; the top ten hold under 15%. Their recognized antigens are unknown. Sequencing used cultured CD8+ T cells from PBMCs, obtained from culture after CMV antigen stimulation. These receptors all come from a human donor in good health (CMV status not recorded). Some clones in this sample may be carry-over from other donors' samples.

There are a few counts of this clonotype. The V call is TRBV7-9, the J call TRBJ2-2; 7 nucleotides line up with TRBD1. The CDR3 loop spans 16 amino acids. Germline CDR1 SEHNR, CDR2 FQNEAQ (reference sequence). With 5 bases clipped from V and 1 base from J, the junction kept 7 bases outside the gene matches. Written as DNA, the CDR3 is TGTGCCAGCAGCACATACGACAGGGAGAACACCGGGGAGCTGTTTTTT. Translating it yields CASSTYDRENTGELFF.

V and J are TRBV27 and TRBJ1-6; D uncertain. The V gene lost 2 bases and the J gene lost 4 bases, with 6 bases spanning the gap. The CDR3 runs to 14 residues. The germline gives CDR1 MNHEY, CDR2 SMNVEV (reference sequence). CDR3 DNA: TGTGCCAGCAGTTTAGGGCTGTATAATTCACCCCTCCACTTT. Translated, it gives CASSLGLYNSPLHF.

This clonotype occurred many times. The rearrangement links TRBV7-8 to TRBJ2-7; D gene ambiguous. The ends were cut back, 2 bases at V and 4 bases at J, with 9 bases in the middle. Germline assignment: CDR1 SGHVS and CDR2 FQNEAQ. The CDR3 sequence is 13 residues long. CDR3 nucleotide sequence: TGTGCCAGCAGCTTAAACAACCATTACGAGCAGTACGTC. Amino acid sequence: CASSLNNHYEQYV.

The chain employs TRBV12-3 or TRBV12-4 and TRBJ2-1; D unclear. This CDR3 has 16 residues. V lost 3 bases, J lost 0 bases, and 12 bases lay in between. The CDR3 DNA follows: TGTGCCAGCAGTTTCTGGCTTGGTTCCTCCTACAATGAGCAGTTCTTC. It yields the protein CASSFWLGSSYNEQFF.

The table lists this clonotype with many counts. The rearrangement joins TRBV28 to TRBJ2-5, with D maybe TRBD1 (6 bases). Trimming stripped 1 base from V and 0 bases from J, with 12 bases between. CDR1 and CDR2 (germline): MDHEN, SYDVKM. The CDR3 is made up of 16 amino acids. CDR3 in amino acids: CASSLSPDSYQETQYF. The DNA of the CDR3 is TGTGCCAGCAGTTTATCTCCGGACAGCTACCAAGAGACCCAGTACTTC. Together with reference TRBV28 and TRBJ2-5, the CDR3 gives the full variable domain: DVKVTQSSRYLVKRTGEKVFLECVQDMDHENMFWYRQDPGLGLRLIYFSYDVKMKEKGDIPEGYSVSREKKERFSLILESASTNQTSMYLCASSLSPDSYQETQYFGPGTRLLVL.

This clonotype was picked up many times. The CDR3 nucleotides are TGTGCCAGCAGCGCTACAGGGTTAGGTGAGCAGTACTTC. The encoded protein is CASSATGLGEQYF. This chain connects TRBV7-6 to TRBJ2-7; TRBD1 is a possible D gene (6 bases). The ends were cut back, 5 bases at V and 7 bases at J, with 15 bases in the middle. The CDR3 length is 13 residues. Germline V CDR1 and CDR2: SGHVS, FNYEAQ. Combining the CDR3 with reference TRBV7-6 and TRBJ2-7 gives the whole variable domain GAGVSQSPRYKVTKRGQDVALRCDPISGHVSLYWYRQALGQGPEFLTYFNYEAQQDKSGLPNDRFSAERPEGSISTLTIQRTEQRDSAMYRCASSATGLGEQYFGPGTRLTVT.

The chain links TRBV6-5 to TRBJ2-7, with 9 nucleotides matching TRBD1. The CDR3 has 13 residues. Germline V gene sequence: CDR1 MNHEY, CDR2 SVGAGI. Trimming at V came to 9 bases and at J to 0 bases, leaving 3 bases not matched to a gene. The CDR3: CARDRGSSYEQYF. Here the CDR3 DNA reads TGTGCCAGAGACAGGGGGAGCTCCTACGAGCAGTACTTC.

The V gene is TRBV2, the J gene TRBJ2-2; 7 bases match TRBD2. This CDR3 contains 15 residues. Per germline, CDR1 SNHLY and CDR2 FYNNEI. The ends lost 3 bases at V and 5 bases at J; junction bases unmatched: 6. CDR3 sequence: CASSDRGEITGELFF. CDR3 bases: TGTGCCAGCAGTGACCGGGGGGAGATTACCGGGGAGCTGTTTTTT.

In its sample, this clonotype was seen many times. The CDR3 protein is CASSLSVAGLEQFF. The DNA for the CDR3 is TGTGCCAGCAGCTTATCCGTTGCAGGGCTTGAGCAGTTCTTC. The rearrangement uses TRBV7-6 and TRBJ2-1, with TRBD1 as a possible D gene (5 bases). In germline, CDR1 is SGHVS, CDR2 FNYEAQ. The CDR3 totals 14 residues. Trimming removed 2 bases at V and 9 bases at J, with 14 bases between.

The count of this clonotype is one. The rearrangement links TRBV7-9 to TRBJ1-2; D gene ambiguous. V dropped 1 base and J dropped 10 bases, with 10 bases sitting between them. The CDR3 sequence is 12 residues long. From germline, CDR1 is SEHNR and CDR2 FQNEAQ (reference sequence). The CDR3, as DNA: TGTGCCAGCAGCTTAGGGCCCGGGGTCTACACCTTC. As protein: CASSLGPGVYTF. The full variable domain, completed using reference TRBV7-9 and TRBJ1-2, is DTGVSQNPRHKITKRGQNVTFRCDPISEHNRLYWYRQTLGQGPEFLTYFQNEAQLEKSRLLSDRFSAERPKGSFSTLEIQRTEQGDSAMYLCASSLGPGVYTFGSGTRLTVV.

The gene calls are TRBV9 and TRBJ1-2, with D tentatively TRBD1 (6 bases). Germline V gives CDR1 SGDLS, CDR2 YYNGEE. The CDR3 runs 17 residues. V was shortened by 0 bases and J by 3 bases, with 18 bases between the two germline ends. In DNA, the CDR3 is TGTGCCAGCAGCGTAGCCCCTTCTCAGGGGAAGGACTATGGCTACACCTTC. This sequence encodes CASSVAPSQGKDYGYTF.

This clonotype occurred many times. The chain links TRBV27 to TRBJ2-7; 13 positions agree with TRBD2. The V gene end was trimmed by 8 bases and the J gene end by 9 bases; junction bases not matched to a gene: 7. The length of the CDR3 is 13 residues. Germline lookup yields CDR1 MNHEY and CDR2 SMNVEV (reference sequence). DNA for the CDR3: TGTGCCAGCGGGACTAGCGGGGCTCCGGGGCAGTACGTC. Translating gives CASGTSGAPGQYV.

The rearrangement joins TRBV7-9 to TRBJ2-1; 8 bases line up with TRBD2. In germline, CDR1 is SEHNR, CDR2 FQNEAQ (reference sequence). This CDR3 is built from 15 residues. J was trimmed by 8 bases and V by 5 bases; bases with no gene match: 11. The CDR3 sequence is CASSPPGRVGDEQFF. As DNA, the CDR3 is TGTGCCAGCAGCCCCCCCGGGAGGGTGGGTGATGAGCAGTTCTTC.

This rearrangement joins TRBV2 to TRBJ1-1; 8 nucleotides agree with TRBD1. The V gene's germline CDR1 is SNHLY and CDR2 FYNNEI. The CDR3 runs 15 residues. The V gene end was trimmed by 5 bases and the J gene end by 11 bases; junction bases not matched to a gene: 16. DNA for the CDR3: TGTGCCAGCAGTAGCGACAGGGGAATGGCAAGTTGTGCTTTCTTT. Translating it yields CASSSDRGMASCAFF.

This clonotype was observed a handful of times. This sequence joins TRBV2 and TRBJ2-2, with 9 positions matching TRBD1. The CDR3 runs 13 residues. J gave up 4 bases and V 10 bases, and 4 bases lay outside the gene matches. Germline values: CDR1 SNHLY, CDR2 FYNNEI. Written as DNA, the CDR3 is TGTGCCATGGACAGGGGTATCACCGGGGAGCTGTTTTTT. Its translation is CAMDRGITGELFF.

There are a few counts of this clonotype. V gene TRBV27 combines with J gene TRBJ2-7, with a possible D match to TRBD1 (6 bases). The V gene lost 2 bases and the J gene lost 0 bases, with 8 bases spanning the gap. The CDR3 has 14 amino acids. The germline CDR1 and CDR2 sequences are MNHEY and SMNVEV (reference sequence). CDR3 sequence: CASSLRGTSYEQYF. In nucleotides, the CDR3 is TGTGCCAGCAGTTTAAGGGGGACCTCCTACGAGCAGTACTTC.

This clonotype has only a few counts. The V call is TRBV5-5, the J call TRBJ2-7; TRBD1 matches at 9 bases. CDR3 size: 15 residues. With V trimmed by 3 bases and J by 3 bases, 7 bases remained unmatched. CDR1 is SGHKS and CDR2 is YYEKEE in the germline V gene (reference sequence). The chain's CDR3 is CASSSSGTGNYEQYV. CDR3 DNA sequence: TGTGCCAGCAGCTCCTCCGGGACAGGGAACTACGAGCAGTACGTC.

The chain uses TRBV5-5 and TRBJ2-2, with 7 bases matching TRBD1. Trimming at V came to 2 bases and at J to 5 bases, leaving 9 bases not matched to a gene. Germline CDR1 SGHKS, CDR2 YYEKEE (reference sequence). CDR3 length: 16 amino acids. Here the CDR3 DNA reads TGTGCCAGCAGCTTTGGGGCAGGGGGTAGGACCGGGGAGCTGTTTTTT. This translates into CASSFGAGGRTGELFF.